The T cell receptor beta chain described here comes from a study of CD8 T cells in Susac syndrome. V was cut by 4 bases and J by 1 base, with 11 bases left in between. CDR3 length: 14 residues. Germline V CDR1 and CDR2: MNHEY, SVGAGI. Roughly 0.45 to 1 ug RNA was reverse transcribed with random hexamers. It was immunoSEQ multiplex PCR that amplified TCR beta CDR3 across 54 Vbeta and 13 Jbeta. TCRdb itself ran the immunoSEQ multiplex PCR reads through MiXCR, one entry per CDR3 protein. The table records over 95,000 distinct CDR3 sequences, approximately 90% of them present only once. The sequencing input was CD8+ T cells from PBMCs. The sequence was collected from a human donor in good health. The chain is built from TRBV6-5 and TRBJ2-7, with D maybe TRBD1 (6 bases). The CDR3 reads CASSSPGESYEQYF. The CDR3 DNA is TGTGCCAGCAGTTCACCAGGGGAATCCTACGAGCAGTACTTC.